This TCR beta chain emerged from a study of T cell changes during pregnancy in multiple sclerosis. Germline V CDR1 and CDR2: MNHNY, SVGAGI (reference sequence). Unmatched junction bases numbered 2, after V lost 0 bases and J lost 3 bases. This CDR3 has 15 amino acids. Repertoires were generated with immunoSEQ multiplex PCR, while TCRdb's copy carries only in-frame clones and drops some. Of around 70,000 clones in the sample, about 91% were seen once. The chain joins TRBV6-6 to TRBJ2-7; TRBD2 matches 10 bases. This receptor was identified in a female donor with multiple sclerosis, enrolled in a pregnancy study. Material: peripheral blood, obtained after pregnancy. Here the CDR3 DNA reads TGTGCCAGCAGTTACTCAGCTAGCGGGAGCTACGAGCAGTACTTC. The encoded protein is CASSYSASGSYEQYF.